These 17 T cell receptor beta chains share one sample of origin, sequenced in a study of regulatory T cells in long-lasting Graves disease. HTBI primers from iRepertoire and Arm-PCR of CDR3 regions yielded the TCR beta libraries. TCRdb redid the calling of the multiplex PCR reads with MiXCR, one entry per CDR3 protein. The sample has 400,000 to 550,000 distinct CDR3 sequences; around 17% are singletons. Time point noted: newly diagnosed GD, antithyroid drugs for less than 3 months. The TCR library used RNA extracted from PBMCs. The sample also formed part of further work on T cells in Graves' hyperthyroidism and ophthalmopathy.

Specimen: peripheral blood mononuclear cells (PBMCs), collected at new diagnosis, from a patient treated with antithyroid drugs. The receptors shown here come from a woman between 25 and 40 years old with Graves disease.

The sample holds many counts of this clonotype. The V call is TRBV12-3 or TRBV12-4, the J call TRBJ2-4; D may be TRBD1 (5 bases). There are 14 residues in the CDR3. V was trimmed by 6 bases and J by 9 bases, leaving 18 bases between them. CDR3 in amino acids: CASSQTAGYGIQYF. For the CDR3, the DNA is TGTGCCAGCAGCCAGACAGCAGGGTATGGCATTCAGTACTTC.

This clonotype occurred a few times. In nucleotides, the CDR3 is TGCGCCAGCAGCCAAATTGATGGACAGTTCCATAATCAGCCCCAGCATTTT. It is translated as CASSQIDGQFHNQPQHF. The rearrangement uses TRBV4-1 and TRBJ1-5, with D possibly matching TRBD1 (6 bases). The CDR3 is made up of 17 amino acids. Germline CDR1 MGHRA, CDR2 YSYEKL. V was cut by 2 bases and J by 4 bases, with 18 bases left in between.

This clonotype came up a few times. J is TRBJ2-7 and V is TRBV7-2, with 8 bases matching TRBD2. Germline-derived CDR1 and CDR2 are SGHTA and FQGNSA. The V segment lost 5 bases and the J segment 3 bases; nucleotides outside the gene matches: 6. The CDR3 is 14 amino acids. The CDR3, as DNA: TGTGCCAGCAGCCCGGGACTAGTTGTCTACGAGCAGTACTTC. This sequence encodes CASSPGLVVYEQYF.

There are many counts of this clonotype. V usage is TRBV28 and J usage is TRBJ1-2; no reliable D call. The CDR3 consists of 13 residues. Germline CDR1 reads MDHEN; CDR2 reads SYDVKM. V shed 4 bases and J shed 7 bases, with 13 bases lying between them. As DNA, the CDR3 is TGTGCCAGCAGTTCGCAAGAGGGAGGTGGCTACACCTTC. Protein sequence: CASSSQEGGGYTF.

Ten or more counts support this clonotype. This chain connects TRBV6-1 to TRBJ2-1; D may be TRBD2 (6 bases). The germline gives CDR1 MNHNS, CDR2 SASEGT. This CDR3 has 15 residues. The V gene lost 5 bases and the J gene lost 3 bases, with 14 bases spanning the gap. CDR3 residues: CASSTSGRDYNEQFF. CDR3 nucleotide sequence: TGTGCCAGCAGTACTTCCGGGCGGGACTACAATGAGCAGTTCTTC.

This clonotype was recorded at least ten times. The chain has TRBV29-1 and TRBJ2-3; 7 bases line up with TRBD2. CDR1 SQVTM and CDR2 ANQGSEA come from the germline V gene. CDR3 length: 14 residues. The J segment lost 5 bases and the V segment lost 8 bases, leaving 13 bases of the junction unmatched. The CDR3 DNA reads as TGCAGCACACAATACCGGGAGGTAATAGATACGCAGTATTTT. Its translation is CSTQYREVIDTQYF.

The chain is built from TRBV11-2 and TRBJ2-5, with a possible D match to TRBD1 (5 bases). V lost 1 base and J 2 bases, leaving 17 bases between the germline ends. CDR3 length: 17 residues. Germline V gene data show CDR1 as SGHAT and CDR2 as FQNNGV. The CDR3 is CASSLGSRGARQETQYF. The CDR3 DNA sequence: TGTGCCAGCAGCTTAGGATCCCGTGGGGCCCGGCAAGAGACCCAGTACTTC.

This clonotype was counted ten times or more. J is TRBJ2-4 and V is TRBV28, with D uncertain. CDR3 length: 11 amino acids. Germline loops: CDR1 MDHEN, CDR2 SYDVKM. V was shortened by 6 bases and J by 5 bases, with 5 bases between the two germline ends. The CDR3 protein is CASREQNIQYF. The DNA for the CDR3 is TGTGCCAGCAGGGAGCAAAACATTCAGTACTTC. The variable domain in full, completed from reference TRBV28 and TRBJ2-4, reads DVKVTQSSRYLVKRTGEKVFLECVQDMDHENMFWYRQDPGLGLRLIYFSYDVKMKEKGDIPEGYSVSREKKERFSLILESASTNQTSMYLCASREQNIQYFGAGTRLSVL.

This clonotype came up a few times. The chain employs TRBV29-1 and TRBJ1-2; possible D gene TRBD1, 5 bases. Germline V gene sequence: CDR1 SQVTM, CDR2 ANQGSEA. The CDR3 is made up of 14 amino acids. V lost 0 bases, J lost 11 bases, and 19 bases lay in between. CDR3 sequence (DNA): TGCAGCGTTGAAGATCCTACAGGCCCGGGGGTTTACACCTTC. Its translation is CSVEDPTGPGVYTF.

This clonotype was seen more than once but under ten times. The chain joins TRBV20-1 to TRBJ1-4, with a possible D match to TRBD1 (5 bases). The CDR3 has 14 residues. Trimming cost V 4 bases and J 1 base, with 10 bases left between them. CDR1 and CDR2 (germline): DFQATT, SNEGSKA (reference sequence). The CDR3 loop is CSAISQGTNEKLFF. The CDR3 DNA reads as TGCAGTGCTATAAGCCAGGGAACTAATGAAAAACTGTTTTTT.

A word on this clonotype: Likely a read error: the CDR3 ends without its conserved phenylalanine or tryptophan. The DNA is omitted, as the CDR3 cannot be located on it reliably, and the CDR3 follows TCRdb's listing. The chain employs TRBV6-1 and TRBJ2-7; TRBD1, as called in the table, went unchecked against the DNA. The length of the CDR3 is 10 amino acids, counting both ends. Germline V gives CDR1 MNHNS, CDR2 SASEGT. This chain's CDR3 is CASSQRDGVP.

This rearrangement joins TRBV2 to TRBJ2-7, with TRBD2 matching 10 bases. Losses at the gene ends were 4 bases for V and 6 bases for J; bases not matched to a gene: 3. Germline-derived CDR1 and CDR2 are SNHLY and FYNNEI. The CDR3 totals 13 residues. In nucleotides, the CDR3 is TGTGCCAGCAGTGTCCTAGCGGGAGCCGAGCAGTACTTC. Protein product: CASSVLAGAEQYF.

In its sample, this clonotype was seen many times. The rearrangement uses TRBV28 and TRBJ2-5; no definite D call. The CDR3 extends over 13 amino acids. Trimming shortened V by 1 base and J by 5 bases, and 8 bases separated the two germline ends. From germline, CDR1 is MDHEN and CDR2 SYDVKM. The CDR3 is CASSLSGRETQYF. In DNA, the CDR3 is TGTGCCAGCAGTTTATCAGGCCGCGAGACCCAGTACTTC.

This clonotype was seen ten or more times. The CDR3, as DNA: TGCGCCAGCAGCCAAGGAGGGACTAGCGGGGCAGAGACCCAGTACTTC. Amino acids: CASSQGGTSGAETQYF. The rearrangement uses TRBV4-1 and TRBJ2-5; 13 bases line up with TRBD2. Per germline, CDR1 MGHRA and CDR2 YSYEKL. J lost 4 bases, V lost 1 base, and 3 bases had no gene match. CDR3 size: 16 residues.

This clonotype was seen ten or more times. V and J are TRBV20-1 and TRBJ2-2; D perhaps matches TRBD2 (6 bases). Trimming took off 3 bases at V and 1 base at J, with 9 bases between the two ends. The CDR3 length is 14 residues. Germline CDR1 and CDR2: DFQATT and SNEGSKA (reference sequence). The CDR3 loop is CSASGTRNTGELFF. The CDR3, as DNA: TGCAGTGCTAGCGGGACTCGGAACACCGGGGAGCTGTTTTTT.

The chain combines TRBV6-5 with TRBJ2-1; D possibly corresponds to TRBD1 (5 bases). The CDR3 covers 15 residues. Trimming took off 4 bases at V and 4 bases at J, with 14 bases between the two ends. The germline gives CDR1 MNHEY, CDR2 SVGAGI. The CDR3 nucleotides are TGTGCCAGCAGTTCCTTGACAGTCTTTTACAATGAGCAGTTCTTC. It encodes CASSSLTVFYNEQFF.

The genes are TRBV11-2 and TRBJ2-2; TRBD2 matches at 13 bases. V was pared by 2 bases and J by 3 bases, with 6 bases of the junction left unmatched. The CDR3 totals 18 residues. From germline, CDR1 is SGHAT and CDR2 FQNNGV. CDR3 in amino acids: CASSLRTSGRSDTGELFF. CDR3 sequence (DNA): TGTGCCAGCAGCTTACGGACTAGCGGGAGATCCGACACCGGGGAGCTGTTTTTT.